This T cell receptor beta chain derives from a study of blood T cell repertoires in COVID-19. Study-level information: Specimens from acute and convalescent COVID-19 originated in the United States, Italy and Spain.

Only one count was recorded for this clone. As originally analysed: Quantification of nucleated cells was approximated via reference gene primer amplification. Produced via immunoSEQ multiplex PCR; TCRdb's table is partial and in-frame only. That table furnishes V, J and clone size, whereas the DNA furnished D and trimming. Among 150,000 to 200,000 clones listed, about four fifths were seen once. CDR1 MNHEY and CDR2 SVGAGI come from the germline V gene. J was trimmed by 5 bases and V by 6 bases; bases with no gene match: 6. The CDR3 length is 15 residues. Membership in each cohort depended on participant-reported clinical history. The study counted Cohort 3 donors as recovered given two negative PCRs, clearance, or symptom resolution.

This TCR derives from a man between 60 and 70 years old who had recovered from COVID-19. Input material: PBMCs or T cells enriched from blood (not recorded which). This chain links TRBV6-5 with TRBJ1-5; 11 bases align to TRBD1. The CDR3 loop is CASRRDRGYDQPQHF. The CDR3 coding sequence is TGTGCCAGCAGACGGGACAGGGGGTATGATCAGCCCCAGCATTTT.